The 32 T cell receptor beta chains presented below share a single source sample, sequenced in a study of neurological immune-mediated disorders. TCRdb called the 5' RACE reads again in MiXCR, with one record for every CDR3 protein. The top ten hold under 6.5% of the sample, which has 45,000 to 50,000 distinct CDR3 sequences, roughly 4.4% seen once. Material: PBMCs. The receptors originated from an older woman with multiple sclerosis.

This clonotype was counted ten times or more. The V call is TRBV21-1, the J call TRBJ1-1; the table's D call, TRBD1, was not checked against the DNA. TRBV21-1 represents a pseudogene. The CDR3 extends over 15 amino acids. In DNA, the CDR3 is TGTGCCAGCAGGACCCCCCGACAGGGGGACACTGAAGCTTTCTTT. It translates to CASRTPRQGDTEAFF.

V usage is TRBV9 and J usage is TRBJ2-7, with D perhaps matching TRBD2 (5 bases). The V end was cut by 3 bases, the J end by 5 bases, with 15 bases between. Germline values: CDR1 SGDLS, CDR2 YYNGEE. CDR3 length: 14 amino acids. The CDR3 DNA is TGTGCCAGCAGCGCCTCGGACTGGGGTGACGAGCAGTACTTC. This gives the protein CASSASDWGDEQYF.

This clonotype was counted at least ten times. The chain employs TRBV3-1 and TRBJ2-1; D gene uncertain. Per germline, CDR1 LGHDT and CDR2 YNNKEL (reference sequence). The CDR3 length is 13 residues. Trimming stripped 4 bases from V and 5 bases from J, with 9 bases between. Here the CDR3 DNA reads TGTGCCAGCAGCCTCGCCTTAGACAATGAGCAGTTCTTC. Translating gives CASSLALDNEQFF.

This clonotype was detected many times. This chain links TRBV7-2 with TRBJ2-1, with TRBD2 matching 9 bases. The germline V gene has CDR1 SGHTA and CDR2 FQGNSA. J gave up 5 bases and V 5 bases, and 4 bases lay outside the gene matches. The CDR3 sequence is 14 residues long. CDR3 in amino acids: CASSRSSGDNEQFF. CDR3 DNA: TGTGCCAGCAGCCGATCTAGCGGGGACAATGAGCAGTTCTTC.

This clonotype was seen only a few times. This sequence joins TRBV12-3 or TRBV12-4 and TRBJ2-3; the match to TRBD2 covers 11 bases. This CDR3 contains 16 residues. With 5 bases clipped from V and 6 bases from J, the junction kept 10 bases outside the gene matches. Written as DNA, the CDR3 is TGTGCCAGCAGTCCGCAACTAGCGGGAGTTGGGGATACGCAGTATTTT. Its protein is CASSPQLAGVGDTQYF.

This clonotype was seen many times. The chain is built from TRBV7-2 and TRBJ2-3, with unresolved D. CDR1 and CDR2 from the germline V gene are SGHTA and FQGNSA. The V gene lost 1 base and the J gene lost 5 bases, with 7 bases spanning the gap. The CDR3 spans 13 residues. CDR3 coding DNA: TGTGCCAGCAGCTTAGATCCAGGAGATACGCAGTATTTT. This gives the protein CASSLDPGDTQYF. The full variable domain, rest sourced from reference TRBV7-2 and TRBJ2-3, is GAGVSQSPSNKVTEKGKDVELRCDPISGHTALYWYRQSLGQGLEFLIYFQGNSAPDKSGLPSDRFSAERTGGSVSTLTIQRTQQEDSAVYLCASSLDPGDTQYFGPGTRLTVL.

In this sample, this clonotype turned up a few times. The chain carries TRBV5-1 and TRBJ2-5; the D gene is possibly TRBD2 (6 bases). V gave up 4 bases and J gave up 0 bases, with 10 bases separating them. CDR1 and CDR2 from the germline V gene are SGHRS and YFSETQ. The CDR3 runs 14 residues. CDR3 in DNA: TGCGCCAGCAGCCTGCGACTAGACCAAGAGACCCAGTACTTC. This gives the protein CASSLRLDQETQYF.

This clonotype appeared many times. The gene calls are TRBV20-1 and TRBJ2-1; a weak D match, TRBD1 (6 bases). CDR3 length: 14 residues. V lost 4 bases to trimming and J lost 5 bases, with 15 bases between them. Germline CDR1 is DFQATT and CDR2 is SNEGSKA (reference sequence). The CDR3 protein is CSAKKRQVNNEQFF. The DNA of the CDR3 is TGCAGTGCTAAAAAACGACAGGTGAACAATGAGCAGTTCTTC.

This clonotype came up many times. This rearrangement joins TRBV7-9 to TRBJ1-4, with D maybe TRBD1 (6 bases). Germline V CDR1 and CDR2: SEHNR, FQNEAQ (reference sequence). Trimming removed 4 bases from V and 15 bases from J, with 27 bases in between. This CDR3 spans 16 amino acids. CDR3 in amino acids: CASSSRGGTTEKGVFF. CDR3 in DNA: TGTGCCAGCAGCTCCCGAGGCGGGACAACCGAAAAAGGGGTGTTTTTT.

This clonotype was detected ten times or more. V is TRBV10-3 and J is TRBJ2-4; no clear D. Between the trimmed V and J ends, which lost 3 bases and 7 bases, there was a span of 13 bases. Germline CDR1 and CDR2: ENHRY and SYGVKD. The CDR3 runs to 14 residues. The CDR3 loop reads CAISETTVGNIQYF. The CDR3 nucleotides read TGTGCCATCAGTGAAACGACGGTCGGGAACATTCAGTACTTC.

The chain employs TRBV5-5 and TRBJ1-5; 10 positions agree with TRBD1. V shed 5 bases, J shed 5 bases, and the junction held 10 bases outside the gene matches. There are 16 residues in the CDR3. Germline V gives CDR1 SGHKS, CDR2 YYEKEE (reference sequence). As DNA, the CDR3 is TGTGCCAGCAGTTTCCTCCCGGGACAGGGGCATCAGCCCCAGCATTTT. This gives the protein CASSFLPGQGHQPQHF.

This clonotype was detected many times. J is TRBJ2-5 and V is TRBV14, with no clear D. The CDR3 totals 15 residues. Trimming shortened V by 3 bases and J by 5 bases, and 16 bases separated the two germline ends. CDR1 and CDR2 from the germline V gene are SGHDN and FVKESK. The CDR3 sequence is CASSHGPPTQETQYF. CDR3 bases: TGTGCCAGCAGCCATGGGCCCCCCACCCAGGAGACCCAGTACTTC.

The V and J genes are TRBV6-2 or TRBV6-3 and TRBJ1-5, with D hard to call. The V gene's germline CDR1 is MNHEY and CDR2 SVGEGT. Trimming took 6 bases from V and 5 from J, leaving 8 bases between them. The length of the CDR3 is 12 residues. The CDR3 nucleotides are TGTGCCAGCAGGGGCGAAGATCAGCCCCAGCATTTT. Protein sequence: CASRGEDQPQHF.

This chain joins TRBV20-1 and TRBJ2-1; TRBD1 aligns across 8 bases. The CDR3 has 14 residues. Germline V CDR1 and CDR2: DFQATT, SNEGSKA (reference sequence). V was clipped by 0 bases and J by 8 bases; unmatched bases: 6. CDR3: CSARDRGRGHEQFF. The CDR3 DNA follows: TGCAGTGCTAGAGATCGCGGCAGGGGGCATGAGCAGTTCTTC.

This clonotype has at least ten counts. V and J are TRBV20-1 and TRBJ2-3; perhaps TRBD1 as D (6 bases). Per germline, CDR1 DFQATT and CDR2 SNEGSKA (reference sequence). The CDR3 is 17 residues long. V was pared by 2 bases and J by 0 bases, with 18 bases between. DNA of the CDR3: TGCAGTGCTAGACCCTATACAGGGATCGGGAGCACAGATACGCAGTATTTT. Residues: CSARPYTGIGSTDTQYF.

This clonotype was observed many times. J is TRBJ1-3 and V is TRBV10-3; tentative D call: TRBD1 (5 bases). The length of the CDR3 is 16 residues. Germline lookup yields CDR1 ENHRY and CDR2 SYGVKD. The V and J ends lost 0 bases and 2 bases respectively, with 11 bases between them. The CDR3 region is CAISESRGAAGNTIYF. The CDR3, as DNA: TGTGCCATCAGTGAGTCTAGAGGGGCGGCTGGAAACACCATATATTTT.

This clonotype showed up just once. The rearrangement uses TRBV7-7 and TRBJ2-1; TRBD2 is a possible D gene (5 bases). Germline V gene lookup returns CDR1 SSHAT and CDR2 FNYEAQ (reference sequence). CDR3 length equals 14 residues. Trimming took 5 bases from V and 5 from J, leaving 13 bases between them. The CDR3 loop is CASSPGVLDNEQFF. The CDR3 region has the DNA TGTGCCAGCAGCCCCGGGGTACTGGACAATGAGCAGTTCTTC.

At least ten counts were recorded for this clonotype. The CDR3 DNA reads as TGTGCCAGCAGCTCCAGACGGAGCTACTCTGGAAACACCATATATTTT. Translation gives CASSSRRSYSGNTIYF. V and J are TRBV7-2 and TRBJ1-3; D gene unclear. The V end was cut by 4 bases, the J end by 0 bases, with 13 bases between. The CDR3 has 16 amino acids. Germline V gives CDR1 SGHTA, CDR2 FQGNSA.

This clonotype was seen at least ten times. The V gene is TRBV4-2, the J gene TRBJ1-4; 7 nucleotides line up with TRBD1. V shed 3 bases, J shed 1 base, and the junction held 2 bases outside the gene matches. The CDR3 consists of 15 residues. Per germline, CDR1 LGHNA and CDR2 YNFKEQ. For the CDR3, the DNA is TGTGCCAGCAGCCAGACAGGGCTAACTAATGAAAAACTGTTTTTT. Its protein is CASSQTGLTNEKLFF.

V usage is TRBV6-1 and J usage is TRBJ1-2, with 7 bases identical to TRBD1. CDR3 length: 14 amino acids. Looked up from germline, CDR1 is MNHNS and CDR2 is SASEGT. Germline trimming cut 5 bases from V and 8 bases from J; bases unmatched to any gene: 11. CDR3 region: CASSREGARWGYTF. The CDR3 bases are TGTGCCAGCAGTAGGGAGGGGGCCCGATGGGGCTACACCTTC.

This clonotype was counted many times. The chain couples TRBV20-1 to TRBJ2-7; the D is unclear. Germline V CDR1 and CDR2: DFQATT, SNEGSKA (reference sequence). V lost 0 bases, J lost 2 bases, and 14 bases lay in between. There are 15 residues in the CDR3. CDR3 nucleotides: TGCAGTGCTAGAGATCATGCCAGGTCAACCTACGAGCAGTACTTC. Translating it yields CSARDHARSTYEQYF.

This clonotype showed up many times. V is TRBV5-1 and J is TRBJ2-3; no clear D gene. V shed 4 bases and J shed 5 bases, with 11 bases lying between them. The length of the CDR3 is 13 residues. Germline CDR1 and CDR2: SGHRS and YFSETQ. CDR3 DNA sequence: TGCGCCAGCAGCCCACGTCCTGGAGATACGCAGTATTTT. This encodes CASSPRPGDTQYF.

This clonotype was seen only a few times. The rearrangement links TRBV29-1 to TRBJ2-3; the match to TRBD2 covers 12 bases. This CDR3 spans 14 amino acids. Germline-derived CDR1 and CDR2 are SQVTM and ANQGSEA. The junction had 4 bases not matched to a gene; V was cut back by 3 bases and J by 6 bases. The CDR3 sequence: CSVDRTSGADTQYF. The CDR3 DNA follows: TGCAGCGTTGATAGGACTAGCGGGGCGGATACGCAGTATTTT.

In DNA, the CDR3 is TGTGCCAGCAGCCAAGGGCGCGGACAGGGGTGGAATGAGCAGTTCTTC. Translating gives CASSQGRGQGWNEQFF. The chain carries TRBV3-1 and TRBJ2-1; 9 bases match TRBD1. Germline CDR1 LGHDT, CDR2 YNNKEL (reference sequence). V shed 1 base, J shed 7 bases, and the junction held 8 bases outside the gene matches. This CDR3 contains 16 residues.

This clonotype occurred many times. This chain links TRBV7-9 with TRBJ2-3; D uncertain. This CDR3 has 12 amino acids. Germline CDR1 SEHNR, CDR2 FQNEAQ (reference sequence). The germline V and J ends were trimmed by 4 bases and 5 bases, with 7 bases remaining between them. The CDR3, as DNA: TGTGCCAGCAGCTCTATCGTAGATACGCAGTATTTT. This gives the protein CASSSIVDTQYF.

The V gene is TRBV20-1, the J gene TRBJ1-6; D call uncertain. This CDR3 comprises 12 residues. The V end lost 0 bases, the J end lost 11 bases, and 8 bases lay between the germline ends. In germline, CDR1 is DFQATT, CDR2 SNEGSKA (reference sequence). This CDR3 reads CSARDLGTPLHF. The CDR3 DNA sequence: TGCAGTGCTAGAGATTTGGGGACACCCCTCCACTTT.

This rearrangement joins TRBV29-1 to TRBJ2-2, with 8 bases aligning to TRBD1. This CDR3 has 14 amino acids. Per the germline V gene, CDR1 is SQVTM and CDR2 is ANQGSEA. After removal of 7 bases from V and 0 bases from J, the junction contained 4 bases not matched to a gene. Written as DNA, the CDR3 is TGCAGCGCTGGGACAGGCGCGAACACCGGGGAGCTGTTTTTT. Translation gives CSAGTGANTGELFF.

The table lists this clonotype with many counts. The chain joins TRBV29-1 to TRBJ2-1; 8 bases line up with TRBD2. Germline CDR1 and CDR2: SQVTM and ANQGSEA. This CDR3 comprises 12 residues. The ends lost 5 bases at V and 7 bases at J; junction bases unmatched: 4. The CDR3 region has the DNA TGCAGCGTTTCGAGCGGGAGAAATGAGCAGTTCTTC. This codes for CSVSSGRNEQFF.

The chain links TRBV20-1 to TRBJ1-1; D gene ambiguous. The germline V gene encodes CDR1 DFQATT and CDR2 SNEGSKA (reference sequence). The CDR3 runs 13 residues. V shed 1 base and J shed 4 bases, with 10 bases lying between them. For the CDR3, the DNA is TGCAGTGCTAGAGGGAGATTCCTCACTGAAGCTTTCTTT. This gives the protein CSARGRFLTEAFF.

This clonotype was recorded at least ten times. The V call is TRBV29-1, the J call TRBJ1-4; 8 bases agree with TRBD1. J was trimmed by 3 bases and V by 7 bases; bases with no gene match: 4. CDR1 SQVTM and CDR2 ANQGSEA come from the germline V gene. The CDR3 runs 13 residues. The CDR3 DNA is TGCAGCGCCGGACAGGGCCCTAATGAAAAACTGTTTTTT. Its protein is CSAGQGPNEKLFF.

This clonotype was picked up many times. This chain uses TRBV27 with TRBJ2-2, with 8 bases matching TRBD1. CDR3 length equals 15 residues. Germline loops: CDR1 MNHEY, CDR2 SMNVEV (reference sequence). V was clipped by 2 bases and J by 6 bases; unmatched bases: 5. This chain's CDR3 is CASSLATGVAGELFF. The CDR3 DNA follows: TGTGCCAGCAGTTTAGCGACAGGGGTGGCCGGGGAGCTGTTTTTT.

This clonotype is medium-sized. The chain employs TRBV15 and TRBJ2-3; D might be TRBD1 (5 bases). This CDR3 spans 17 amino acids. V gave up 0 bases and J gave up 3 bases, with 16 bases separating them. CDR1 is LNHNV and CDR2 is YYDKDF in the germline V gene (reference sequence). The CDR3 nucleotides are TGTGCCACCAGCAGAGATATTTGGCAGGGAAAAACAGATACGCAGTATTTT. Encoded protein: CATSRDIWQGKTDTQYF. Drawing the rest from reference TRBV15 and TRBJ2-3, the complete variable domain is DAMVIQNPRYQVTQFGKPVTLSCSQTLNHNVMYWYQQKSSQAPKLLFHYYDKDFNNEADTPDNFQSRRPNTSFCFLDIRSPGLGDTAMYLCATSRDIWQGKTDTQYFGPGTRLTVL.